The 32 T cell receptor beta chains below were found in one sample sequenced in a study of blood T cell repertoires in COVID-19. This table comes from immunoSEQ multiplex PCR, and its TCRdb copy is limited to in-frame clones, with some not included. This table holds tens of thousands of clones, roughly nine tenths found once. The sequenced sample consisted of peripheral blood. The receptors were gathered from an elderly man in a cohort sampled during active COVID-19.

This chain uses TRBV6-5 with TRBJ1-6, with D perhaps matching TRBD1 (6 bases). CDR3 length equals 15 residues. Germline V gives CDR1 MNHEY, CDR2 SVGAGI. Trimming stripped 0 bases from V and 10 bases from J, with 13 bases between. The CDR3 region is CASSYSAIRGSPLHF. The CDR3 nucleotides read TGTGCCAGCAGTTACTCAGCGATAAGGGGGTCACCCCTCCACTTT.

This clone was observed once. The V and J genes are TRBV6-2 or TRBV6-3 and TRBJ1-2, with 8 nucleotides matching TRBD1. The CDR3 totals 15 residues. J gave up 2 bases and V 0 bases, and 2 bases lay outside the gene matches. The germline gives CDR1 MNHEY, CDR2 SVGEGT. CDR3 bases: TGTGCCAGCAGTTACTCGCGGACAGGGAACTATGGCTACACCTTC. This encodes CASSYSRTGNYGYTF.

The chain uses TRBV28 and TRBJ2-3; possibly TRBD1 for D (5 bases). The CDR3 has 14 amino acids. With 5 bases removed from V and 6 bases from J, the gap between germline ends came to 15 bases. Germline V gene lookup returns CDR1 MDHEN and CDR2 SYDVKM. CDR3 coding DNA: TGTGCCAGCAGTCCGCCCAAGGGGTTTGATACGCAGTATTTT. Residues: CASSPPKGFDTQYF.

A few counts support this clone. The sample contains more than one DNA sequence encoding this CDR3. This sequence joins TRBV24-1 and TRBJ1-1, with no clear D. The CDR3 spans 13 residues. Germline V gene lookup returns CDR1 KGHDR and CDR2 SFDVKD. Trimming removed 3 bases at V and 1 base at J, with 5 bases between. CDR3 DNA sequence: TGTGCCACCAGTGATCGGGGGAACACTGAAGCTTTCTTT. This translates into CATSDRGNTEAFF.

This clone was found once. CDR3 sequence reads: CASSADSGAELFF. Here the CDR3 DNA reads TGTGCCAGCAGCGCAGATTCAGGGGCGGAACTGTTTTTT. V usage is TRBV2 and J usage is TRBJ1-4; maybe TRBD1 (6 bases). This CDR3 is 13 amino acids long. Germline-derived CDR1 and CDR2 are SNHLY and FYNNEI. The V end lost 6 bases, the J end lost 12 bases, and 17 bases lay between the germline ends.

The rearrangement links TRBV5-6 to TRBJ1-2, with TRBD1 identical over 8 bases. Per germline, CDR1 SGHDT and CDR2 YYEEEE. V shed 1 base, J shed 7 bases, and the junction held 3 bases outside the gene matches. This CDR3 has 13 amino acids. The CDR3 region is CASSLRTGSGYTF. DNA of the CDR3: TGTGCCAGCAGCTTGAGGACAGGGTCTGGCTACACCTTC.

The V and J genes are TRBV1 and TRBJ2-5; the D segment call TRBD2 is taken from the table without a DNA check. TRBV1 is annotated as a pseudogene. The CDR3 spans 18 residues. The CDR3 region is CTSSQGASPGKYQETQYF. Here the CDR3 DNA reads TGCACCAGCAGCCAAGGGGCCAGTCCGGGGAAGTACCAAGAGACCCAGTACTTC.

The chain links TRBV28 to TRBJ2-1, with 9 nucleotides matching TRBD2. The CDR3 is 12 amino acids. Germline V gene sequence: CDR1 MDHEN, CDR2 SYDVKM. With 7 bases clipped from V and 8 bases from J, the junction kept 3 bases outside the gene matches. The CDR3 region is CASKASGDEQFF. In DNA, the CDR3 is TGTGCCAGCAAGGCTAGCGGGGATGAGCAGTTCTTC.

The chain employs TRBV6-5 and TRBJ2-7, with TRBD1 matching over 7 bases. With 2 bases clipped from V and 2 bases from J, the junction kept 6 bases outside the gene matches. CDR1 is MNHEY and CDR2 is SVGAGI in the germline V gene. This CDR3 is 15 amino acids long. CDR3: CASSYKGAPTYEQYF. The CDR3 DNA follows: TGTGCCAGCAGTTACAAGGGGGCCCCAACCTACGAGCAGTACTTC.

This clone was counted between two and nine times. The CDR3 spells CASSLRDTEAFF. CDR3 bases: TGTGCCAGCAGCCTCCGGGACACTGAAGCTTTCTTT. V is TRBV6-6 and J is TRBJ1-1, with D uncertain. Trimming removed 6 bases at V and 3 bases at J, with 8 bases between. CDR3 length: 12 residues. The germline gives CDR1 MNHNY, CDR2 SVGAGI (reference sequence).

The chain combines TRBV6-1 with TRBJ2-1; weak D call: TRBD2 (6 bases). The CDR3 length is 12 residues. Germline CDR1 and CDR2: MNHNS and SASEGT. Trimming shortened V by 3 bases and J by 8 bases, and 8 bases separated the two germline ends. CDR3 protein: CASSDREDEQFF. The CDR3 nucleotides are TGTGCCAGCAGTGACAGGGAGGATGAGCAGTTCTTC.

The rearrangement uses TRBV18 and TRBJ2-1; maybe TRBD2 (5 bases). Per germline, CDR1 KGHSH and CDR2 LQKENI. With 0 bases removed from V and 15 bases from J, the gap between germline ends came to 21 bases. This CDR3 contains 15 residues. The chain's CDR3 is CASSPPRSSAGWGFF. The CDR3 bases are TGTGCCAGCTCACCACCGAGGTCGTCGGCGGGCTGGGGGTTCTTC.

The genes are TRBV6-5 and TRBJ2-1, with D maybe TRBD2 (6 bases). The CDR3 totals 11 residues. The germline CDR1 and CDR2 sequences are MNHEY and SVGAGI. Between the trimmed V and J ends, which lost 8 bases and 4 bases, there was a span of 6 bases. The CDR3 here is CASAGYNEQFF. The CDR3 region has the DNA TGTGCCAGCGCGGGATACAATGAGCAGTTCTTC.

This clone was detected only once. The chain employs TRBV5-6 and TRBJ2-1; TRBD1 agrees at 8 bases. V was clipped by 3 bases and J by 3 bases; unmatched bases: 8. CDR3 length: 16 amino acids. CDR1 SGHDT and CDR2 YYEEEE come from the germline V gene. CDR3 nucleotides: TGTGCCAGCAGCTCCCTAGGAACAGGGGGCTACAATGAGCAGTTCTTC. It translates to CASSSLGTGGYNEQFF.

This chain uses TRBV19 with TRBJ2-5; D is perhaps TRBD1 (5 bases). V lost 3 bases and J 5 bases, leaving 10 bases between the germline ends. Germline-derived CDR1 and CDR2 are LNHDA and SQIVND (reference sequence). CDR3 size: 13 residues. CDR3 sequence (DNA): TGTGCCAGTAGTATCGGCAGGGCGGAGACCCAGTACTTC. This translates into CASSIGRAETQYF.

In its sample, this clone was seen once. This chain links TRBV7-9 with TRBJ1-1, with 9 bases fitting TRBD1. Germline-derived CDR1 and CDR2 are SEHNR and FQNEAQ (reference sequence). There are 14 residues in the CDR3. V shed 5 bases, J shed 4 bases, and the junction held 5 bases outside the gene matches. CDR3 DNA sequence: TGTGCCAGCAGCCCGGGGACAGGGATCACTGAAGCTTTCTTT. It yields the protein CASSPGTGITEAFF. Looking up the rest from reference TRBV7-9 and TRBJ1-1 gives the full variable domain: DTGVSQNPRHKITKRGQNVTFRCDPISEHNRLYWYRQTLGQGPEFLTYFQNEAQLEKSRLLSDRFSAERPKGSFSTLEIQRTEQGDSAMYLCASSPGTGITEAFFGQGTRLTVV.

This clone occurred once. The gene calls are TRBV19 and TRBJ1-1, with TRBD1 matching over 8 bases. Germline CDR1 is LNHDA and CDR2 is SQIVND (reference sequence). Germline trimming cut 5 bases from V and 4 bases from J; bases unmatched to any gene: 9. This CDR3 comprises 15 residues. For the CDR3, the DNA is TGTGCCAGTAGTCCAGGGGGCGGCAGAAGCACTGAAGCTTTCTTT. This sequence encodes CASSPGGGRSTEAFF.

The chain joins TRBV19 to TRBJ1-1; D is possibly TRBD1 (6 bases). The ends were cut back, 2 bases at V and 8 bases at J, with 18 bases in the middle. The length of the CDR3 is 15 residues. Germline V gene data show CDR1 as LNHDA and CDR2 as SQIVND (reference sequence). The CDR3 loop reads CASSIWEGGKGEAFF. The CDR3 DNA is TGTGCCAGTAGTATATGGGAAGGGGGAAAGGGGGAAGCTTTCTTT.

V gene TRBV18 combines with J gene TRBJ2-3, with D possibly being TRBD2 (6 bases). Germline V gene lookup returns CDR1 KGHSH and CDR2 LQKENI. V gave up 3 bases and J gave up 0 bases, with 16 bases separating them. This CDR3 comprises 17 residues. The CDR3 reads CASSPPERGASTDTQYF. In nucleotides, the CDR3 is TGTGCCAGCTCACCCCCTGAACGCGGGGCTAGCACAGATACGCAGTATTTT.

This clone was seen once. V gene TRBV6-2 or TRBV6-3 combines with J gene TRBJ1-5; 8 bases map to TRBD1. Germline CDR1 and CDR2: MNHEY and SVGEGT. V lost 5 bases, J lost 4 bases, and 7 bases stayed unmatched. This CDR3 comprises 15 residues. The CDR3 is CASSPDRVVNQPQHF. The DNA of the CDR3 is TGTGCCAGCAGTCCGGACAGGGTTGTAAATCAGCCCCAGCATTTT.

Written as DNA, the CDR3 is TGTGCCACCAGTGACCTCACAGGGTCGAACACCGGGGAGCTGTTTTTT. Translating it yields CATSDLTGSNTGELFF. This rearrangement joins TRBV24-1 to TRBJ2-2, with D perhaps TRBD1 (6 bases). V lost 4 bases to trimming and J lost 0 bases, with 11 bases between them. Germline CDR1 KGHDR, CDR2 SFDVKD. This CDR3 comprises 16 residues.

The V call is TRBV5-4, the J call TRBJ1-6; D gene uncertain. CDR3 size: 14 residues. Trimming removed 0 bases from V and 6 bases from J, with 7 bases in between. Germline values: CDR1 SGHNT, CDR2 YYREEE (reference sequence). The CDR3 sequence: CASSLVDPNSPLHF. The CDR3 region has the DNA TGTGCCAGCAGCTTGGTAGATCCTAATTCACCCCTCCACTTT.

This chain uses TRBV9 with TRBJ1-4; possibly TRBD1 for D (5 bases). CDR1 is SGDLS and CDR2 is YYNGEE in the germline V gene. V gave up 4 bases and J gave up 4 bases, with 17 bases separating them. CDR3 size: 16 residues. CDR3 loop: CASSPRPGEYNEKLFF. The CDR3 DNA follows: TGTGCCAGCAGCCCCCGCCCGGGGGAGTATAATGAAAAACTGTTTTTT.

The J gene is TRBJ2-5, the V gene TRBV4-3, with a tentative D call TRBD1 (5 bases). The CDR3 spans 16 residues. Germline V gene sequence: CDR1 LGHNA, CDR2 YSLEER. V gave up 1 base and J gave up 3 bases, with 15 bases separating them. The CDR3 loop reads CASSQVRRQPEETQYF. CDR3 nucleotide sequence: TGCGCCAGCAGCCAAGTGAGAAGACAGCCCGAAGAGACCCAGTACTTC.

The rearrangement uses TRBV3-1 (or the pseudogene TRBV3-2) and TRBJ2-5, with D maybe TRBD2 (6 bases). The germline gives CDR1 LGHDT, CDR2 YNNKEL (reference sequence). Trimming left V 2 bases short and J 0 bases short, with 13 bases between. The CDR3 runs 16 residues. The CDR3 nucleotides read TGTGCCAGCAGCCAATTGGCGGGGAGGAACCAAGAGACCCAGTACTTC. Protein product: CASSQLAGRNQETQYF.

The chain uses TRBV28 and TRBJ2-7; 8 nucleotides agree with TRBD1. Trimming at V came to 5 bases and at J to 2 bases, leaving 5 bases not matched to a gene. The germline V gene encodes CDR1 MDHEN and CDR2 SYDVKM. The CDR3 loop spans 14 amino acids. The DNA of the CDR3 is TGTGCCAGCAGTACGGGACAGGCACCCTACGAGCAGTACTTC. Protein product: CASSTGQAPYEQYF.

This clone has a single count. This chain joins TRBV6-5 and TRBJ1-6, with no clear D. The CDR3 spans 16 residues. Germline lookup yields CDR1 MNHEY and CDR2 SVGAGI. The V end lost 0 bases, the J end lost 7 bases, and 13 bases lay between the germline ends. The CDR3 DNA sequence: TGTGCCAGCAGTTACTCGCTCCAGGCCCGGAATTCACCCCTCCACTTT. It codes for CASSYSLQARNSPLHF.

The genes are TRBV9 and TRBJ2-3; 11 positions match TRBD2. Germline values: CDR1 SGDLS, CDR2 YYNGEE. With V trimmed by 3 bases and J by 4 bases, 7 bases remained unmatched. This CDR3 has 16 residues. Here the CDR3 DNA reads TGTGCCAGCAGCGCCTCTAGCGGGGGGTCATCAGATACGCAGTATTTT. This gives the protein CASSASSGGSSDTQYF.

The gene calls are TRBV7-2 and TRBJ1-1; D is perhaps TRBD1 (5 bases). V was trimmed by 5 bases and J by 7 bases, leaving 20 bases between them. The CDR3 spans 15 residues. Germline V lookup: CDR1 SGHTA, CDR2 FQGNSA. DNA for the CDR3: TGTGCCAGCAGCCCGCGCGGGTTGGGGGACTATGAAGCTTTCTTT. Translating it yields CASSPRGLGDYEAFF.

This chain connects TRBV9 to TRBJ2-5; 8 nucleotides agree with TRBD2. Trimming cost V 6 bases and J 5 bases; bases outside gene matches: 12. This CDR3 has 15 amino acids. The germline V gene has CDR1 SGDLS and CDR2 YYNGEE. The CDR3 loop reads CASKLGGGPGETQYF. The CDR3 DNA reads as TGTGCCAGCAAGCTGGGCGGGGGGCCAGGGGAGACCCAGTACTTC.

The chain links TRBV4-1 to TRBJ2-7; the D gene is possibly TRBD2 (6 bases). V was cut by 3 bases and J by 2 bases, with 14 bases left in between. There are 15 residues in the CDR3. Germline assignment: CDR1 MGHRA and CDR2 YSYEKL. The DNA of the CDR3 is TGCGCCAGCAGCCACCCCCCCCCGGGGGCCTACGAGCAGTACTTC. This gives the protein CASSHPPPGAYEQYF.

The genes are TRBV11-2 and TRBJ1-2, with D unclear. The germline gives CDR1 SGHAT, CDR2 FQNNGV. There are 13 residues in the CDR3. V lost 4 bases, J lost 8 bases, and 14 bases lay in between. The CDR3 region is CASSSQFRGGYTF. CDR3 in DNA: TGTGCCAGCAGCTCCCAGTTCCGCGGGGGCTACACCTTC.